These 15 T cell receptor beta chains were sequenced from one sample in a study of early T cells in non-severe SARS-CoV-2 infection. Using its own MiXCR run on the 5' RACE reads, TCRdb lists one record per CDR3 protein. This sample has under 30,000 distinct CDR3 sequences, with 4.3% found just once. Sample: whole blood. All receptors derive from an adult who was a healthcare worker with PCR-confirmed SARS-CoV-2 infection or an uninfected control (not recorded which).

This clonotype was seen at least ten times. V usage is TRBV7-6 and J usage is TRBJ2-1, with a possible D match to TRBD2 (5 bases). The CDR3 sequence is 13 residues long. Trimming took 4 bases from V and 4 from J, leaving 8 bases between them. The germline CDR1 and CDR2 sequences are SGHVS and FNYEAQ. The CDR3 reads CASSSLGYNEQFF. CDR3 in DNA: TGTGCCAGCAGCTCACTAGGGTACAATGAGCAGTTCTTC.

This clonotype was observed at least ten times. This chain joins TRBV14 and TRBJ1-4; 7 nucleotides line up with TRBD1. Germline loops: CDR1 SGHDN, CDR2 FVKESK. V shed 4 bases, J shed 8 bases, and the junction held 10 bases outside the gene matches. This CDR3 is built from 15 residues. CDR3 nucleotide sequence: TGTGCCAGCAGCCCAGCACAGGGGCGGTACGAAAAACTGTTTTTT. Protein sequence: CASSPAQGRYEKLFF.

This clonotype was detected many times. The chain joins TRBV5-4 to TRBJ1-1; perhaps TRBD1 as D (6 bases). This CDR3 has 13 residues. The germline V gene encodes CDR1 SGHNT and CDR2 YYREEE (reference sequence). The V gene lost 4 bases and the J gene lost 8 bases, with 15 bases spanning the gap. Here the CDR3 reads CASSKQGPTEAFF. CDR3 DNA: TGTGCCAGCAGCAAACAGGGCCCTACCGAAGCTTTCTTT.

Ten or more counts support this clonotype. The chain uses TRBV7-6 and TRBJ2-1; 7 bases map to TRBD2. This CDR3 comprises 15 residues. CDR1 and CDR2 (germline): SGHVS, FNYEAQ. The V and J ends lost 2 bases and 8 bases, in that order; junction bases with no gene match: 9. The CDR3 DNA reads as TGTGCCAGCAGCTTATCATCTGGACTAGTCGATGAGCAGTTCTTC. Translated: CASSLSSGLVDEQFF.

This clonotype was seen many times. This chain links TRBV16 with TRBJ1-3, with D hard to call. The V end lost 4 bases, the J end lost 0 bases, and 10 bases lay between the germline ends. Germline assignment: CDR1 KGHSY and CDR2 FQNENV. The CDR3 is 15 residues long. CDR3 coding DNA: TGTGCCAGCAGCCCTTACGGAAACTCTGGAAACACCATATATTTT. The encoded protein is CASSPYGNSGNTIYF.

This clonotype was detected only a few times. The chain joins TRBV6-2 or TRBV6-3 to TRBJ2-1; no definite D call. This CDR3 has 15 residues. Germline CDR1 MNHEY, CDR2 SVGEGT. Trimming took 6 bases from V and 0 from J, leaving 12 bases between them. The CDR3 bases are TGTGCCAGCAGGGTGACCGCCCGCTCCTACAATGAGCAGTTCTTC. Translating it yields CASRVTARSYNEQFF.

This clonotype was counted at least ten times. V is TRBV19 and J is TRBJ2-3; D remains ambiguous. Germline V gives CDR1 LNHDA, CDR2 SQIVND (reference sequence). V was shortened by 3 bases and J by 2 bases, with 6 bases between the two germline ends. There are 13 residues in the CDR3. The CDR3 here is CASSIGVTDTQYF. In DNA, the CDR3 is TGTGCCAGTAGTATTGGGGTCACAGATACGCAGTATTTT.

This clonotype occurred many times. This chain joins TRBV6-2 or TRBV6-3 and TRBJ2-1, with 9 nucleotides matching TRBD2. This CDR3 contains 16 residues. Germline loops: CDR1 MNHEY, CDR2 SVGEGT. With 4 bases clipped from V and 0 bases from J, the junction kept 4 bases outside the gene matches. CDR3 nucleotide sequence: TGTGCCAGCAGTTCGCTAGCGGGGAGCTCCTACAATGAGCAGTTCTTC. It specifies CASSSLAGSSYNEQFF.

V and J are TRBV7-2 and TRBJ1-1; D perhaps matches TRBD1 (6 bases). Trimming cost V 1 base and J 4 bases, with 10 bases left between them. The CDR3 runs to 14 residues. Germline lookup yields CDR1 SGHTA and CDR2 FQGNSA. DNA for the CDR3: TGTGCCAGCAGCTTAGGAGGGGGACCCACTGAAGCTTTCTTT. Residues: CASSLGGGPTEAFF.

This clonotype has at least ten counts. V is TRBV29-1 and J is TRBJ2-7; D is ambiguous. CDR3 length: 12 residues. Germline lookup yields CDR1 SQVTM and CDR2 ANQGSEA. The V gene lost 8 bases and the J gene lost 2 bases, with 13 bases spanning the gap. CDR3 protein: CSKTFAAYEQYF. The CDR3, as DNA: TGCAGCAAAACGTTTGCGGCCTACGAGCAGTACTTC.

The chain recombines TRBV28 with TRBJ2-1, with 9 positions matching TRBD2. The CDR3 length is 14 residues. V dropped 8 bases and J dropped 2; count of bases not matched to a gene: 4. The V gene's germline CDR1 is MDHEN and CDR2 SYDVKM. CDR3 sequence (DNA): TGTGCCAGCTTAGCGGGGGAGGCCTACAATGAGCAGTTCTTC. The encoded protein is CASLAGEAYNEQFF. Filled out from reference TRBV28 and TRBJ2-1, the complete variable domain reads DVKVTQSSRYLVKRTGEKVFLECVQDMDHENMFWYRQDPGLGLRLIYFSYDVKMKEKGDIPEGYSVSREKKERFSLILESASTNQTSMYLCASLAGEAYNEQFFGPGTRLTVL.

This clonotype was detected ten times or more. The chain links TRBV3-1 to TRBJ2-2; D remains ambiguous. The germline CDR1 and CDR2 sequences are LGHDT and YNNKEL (reference sequence). The length of the CDR3 is 14 residues. V lost 1 base to trimming and J lost 5 bases, with 8 bases between them. CDR3: CASSQAVRTGELFF. DNA of the CDR3: TGTGCCAGCAGCCAAGCAGTAAGGACCGGGGAGCTGTTTTTT.

This clonotype showed up just a few times. No conserved phenylalanine or tryptophan ends this CDR3, so it is likely a read error. This sequence joins TRBV12-3 or TRBV12-4 and TRBJ2-7; a weak D match, TRBD1 (5 bases). Trimming left V 5 bases short and J 2 bases short, with 10 bases between. The CDR3 has 13 amino acids. The CDR3 reads CASSLDITYEQYS. The CDR3 nucleotides are TGTGCCAGCAGTCTGGACATAACCTACGAGCAGTACTCC.

This clonotype was seen many times. The V call is TRBV20-1, the J call TRBJ1-1, with D uncertain. The CDR3 sequence is 11 residues long. From germline, CDR1 is DFQATT and CDR2 SNEGSKA (reference sequence). V lost 6 bases to trimming and J lost 7 bases, with 12 bases between them. The CDR3 spells CSATQEFEAFF. The DNA for the CDR3 is TGCAGTGCCACACAAGAATTTGAAGCTTTCTTT.

This clonotype was found a few times. This sequence joins TRBV11-2 and TRBJ2-1; no clear D gene. The CDR3 length is 15 residues. CDR1 and CDR2 (germline): SGHAT, FQNNGV. The V end lost 2 bases, the J end lost 2 bases, and 10 bases lay between the germline ends. The CDR3 protein is CASSLLVQAYNEQFF. The CDR3 DNA follows: TGTGCCAGCAGCTTACTAGTTCAGGCCTACAATGAGCAGTTCTTC.